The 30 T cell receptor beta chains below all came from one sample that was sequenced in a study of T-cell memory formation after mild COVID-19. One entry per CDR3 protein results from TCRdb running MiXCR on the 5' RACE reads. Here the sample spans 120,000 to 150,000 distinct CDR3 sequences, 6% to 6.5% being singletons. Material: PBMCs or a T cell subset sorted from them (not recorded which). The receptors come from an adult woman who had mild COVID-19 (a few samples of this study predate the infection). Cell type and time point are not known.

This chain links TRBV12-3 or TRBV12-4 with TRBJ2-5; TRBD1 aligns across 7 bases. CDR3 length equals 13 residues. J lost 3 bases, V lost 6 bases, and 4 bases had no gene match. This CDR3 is CASSRGTEETQYF. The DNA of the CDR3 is TGTGCCAGCAGCAGGGGGACGGAAGAGACCCAGTACTTC.

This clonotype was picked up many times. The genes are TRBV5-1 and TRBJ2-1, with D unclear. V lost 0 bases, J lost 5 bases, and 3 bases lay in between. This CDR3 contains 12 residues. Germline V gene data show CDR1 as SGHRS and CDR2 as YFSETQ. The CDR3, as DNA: TGCGCCAGCAGCTTGGGGGACAATGAGCAGTTCTTC. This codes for CASSLGDNEQFF.

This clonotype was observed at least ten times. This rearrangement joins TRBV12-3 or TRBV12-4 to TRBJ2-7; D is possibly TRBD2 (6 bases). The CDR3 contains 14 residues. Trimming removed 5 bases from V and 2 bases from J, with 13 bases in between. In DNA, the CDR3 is TGTGCCAGCAGTGGGGCCGGGACTGCCTACGAGCAGTACTTC. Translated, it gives CASSGAGTAYEQYF.

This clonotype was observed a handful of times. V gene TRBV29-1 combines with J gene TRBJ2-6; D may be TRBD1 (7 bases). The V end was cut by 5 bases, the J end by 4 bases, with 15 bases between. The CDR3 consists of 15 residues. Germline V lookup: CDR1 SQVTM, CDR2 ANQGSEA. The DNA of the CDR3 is TGCAGCGTTCAGGGGGGCGCTTTCGGGGCCAACGTCCTGACTTTC. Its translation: CSVQGGAFGANVLTF.

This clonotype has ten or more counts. Here the CDR3 reads CSVVPSGPGTDTQYF. For the CDR3, the DNA is TGCAGCGTTGTTCCTAGCGGGCCGGGCACAGATACGCAGTATTTT. The V call is TRBV29-1, the J call TRBJ2-3; TRBD2 agrees at 8 bases. Germline V gives CDR1 SQVTM, CDR2 ANQGSEA. V shed 4 bases and J 1 base; nucleotides not matched to a gene: 7. The CDR3 length is 15 residues.

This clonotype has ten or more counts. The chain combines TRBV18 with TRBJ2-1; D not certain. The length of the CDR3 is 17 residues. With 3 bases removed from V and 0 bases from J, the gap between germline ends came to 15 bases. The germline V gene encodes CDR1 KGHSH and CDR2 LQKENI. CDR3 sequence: CASSPRPAASSYNEQFF. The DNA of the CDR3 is TGTGCCAGCTCACCCCGACCCGCAGCGAGCTCCTACAATGAGCAGTTCTTC.

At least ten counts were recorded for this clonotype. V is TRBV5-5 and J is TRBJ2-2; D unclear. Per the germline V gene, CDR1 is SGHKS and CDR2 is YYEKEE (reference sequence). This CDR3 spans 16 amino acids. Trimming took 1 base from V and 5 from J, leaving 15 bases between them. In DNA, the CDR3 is TGTGCCAGCAGCTTGTTAATGCCAAAATGGACCGGGGAGCTGTTTTTT. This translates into CASSLLMPKWTGELFF. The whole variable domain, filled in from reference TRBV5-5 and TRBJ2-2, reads DAGVTQSPTHLIKTRGQQVTLRCSPISGHKSVSWYQQVLGQGPQFIFQYYEKEERGRGNFPDRFSARQFPNYSSELNVNALLLGDSALYLCASSLLMPKWTGELFFGEGSRLTVL.

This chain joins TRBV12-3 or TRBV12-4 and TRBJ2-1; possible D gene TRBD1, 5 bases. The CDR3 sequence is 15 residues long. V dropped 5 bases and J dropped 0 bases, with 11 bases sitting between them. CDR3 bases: TGTGCCAGCAGTCAAGACAGAGTCTCCTACAATGAGCAGTTCTTC. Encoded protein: CASSQDRVSYNEQFF.

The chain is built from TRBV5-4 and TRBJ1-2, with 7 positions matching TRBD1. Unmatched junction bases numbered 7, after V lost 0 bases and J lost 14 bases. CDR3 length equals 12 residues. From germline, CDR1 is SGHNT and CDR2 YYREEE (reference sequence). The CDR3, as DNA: TGTGCCAGCAGCTTGGACGGCAAGGGGGCGACCTTC. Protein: CASSLDGKGATF.

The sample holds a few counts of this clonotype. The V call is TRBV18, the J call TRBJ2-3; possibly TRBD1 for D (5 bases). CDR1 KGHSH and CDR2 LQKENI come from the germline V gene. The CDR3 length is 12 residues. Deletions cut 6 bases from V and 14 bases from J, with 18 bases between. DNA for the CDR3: TGTGCCAGCTCCCGGTGGTGGGGCGATCGGTATTTT. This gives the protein CASSRWWGDRYF.

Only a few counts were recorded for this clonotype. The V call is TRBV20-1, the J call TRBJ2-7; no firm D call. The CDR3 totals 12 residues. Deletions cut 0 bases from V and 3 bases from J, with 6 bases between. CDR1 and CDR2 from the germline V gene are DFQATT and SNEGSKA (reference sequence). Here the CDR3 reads CSARDYLYEQYF. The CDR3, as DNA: TGCAGTGCTAGAGACTACCTCTACGAGCAGTACTTC.

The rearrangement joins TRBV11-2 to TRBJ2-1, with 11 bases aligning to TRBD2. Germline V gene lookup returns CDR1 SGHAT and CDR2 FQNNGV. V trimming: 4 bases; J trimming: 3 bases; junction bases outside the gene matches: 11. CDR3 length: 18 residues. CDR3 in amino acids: CASSYFGGTSGNYNEQFF. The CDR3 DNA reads TGTGCCAGCAGCTACTTCGGGGGGACTAGCGGAAACTACAATGAGCAGTTCTTC.

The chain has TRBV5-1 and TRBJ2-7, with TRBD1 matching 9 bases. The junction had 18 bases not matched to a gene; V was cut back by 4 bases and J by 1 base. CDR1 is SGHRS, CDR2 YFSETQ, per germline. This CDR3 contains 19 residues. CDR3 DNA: TGCGCCAGCAGCCTCCGTCCTTGGGACAGGGCTGGTAAATCCTACGAGCAGTACTTC. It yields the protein CASSLRPWDRAGKSYEQYF.

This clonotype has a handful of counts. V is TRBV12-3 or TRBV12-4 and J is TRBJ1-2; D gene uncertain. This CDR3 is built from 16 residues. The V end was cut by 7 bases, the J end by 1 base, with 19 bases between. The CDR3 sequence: CASTMGGAMINYGYTF. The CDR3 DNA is TGTGCCAGCACCATGGGAGGCGCGATGATTAACTATGGCTACACCTTC.

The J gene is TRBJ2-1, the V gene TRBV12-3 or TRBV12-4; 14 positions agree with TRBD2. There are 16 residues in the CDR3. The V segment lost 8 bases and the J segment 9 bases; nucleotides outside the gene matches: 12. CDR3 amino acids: CASSSGTSGRIGEQFF. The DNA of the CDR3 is TGTGCCAGCTCATCCGGGACTAGCGGGAGAATCGGTGAGCAGTTCTTC.

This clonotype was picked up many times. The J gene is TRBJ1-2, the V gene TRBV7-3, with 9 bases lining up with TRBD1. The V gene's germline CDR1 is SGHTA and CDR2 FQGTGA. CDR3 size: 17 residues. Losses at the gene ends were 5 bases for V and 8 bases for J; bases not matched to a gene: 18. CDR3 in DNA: TGTGCCAGCAGCCCCTTTACCGGGACAGGGTTGTTCCCGGGCTACACCTTC. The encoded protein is CASSPFTGTGLFPGYTF.

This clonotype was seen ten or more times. This CDR3 is CSAPLSGALSYEQYF. CDR3 DNA sequence: TGCAGTGCTCCTCTTAGCGGGGCTCTCTCCTACGAGCAGTACTTC. This chain joins TRBV20-1 and TRBJ2-7; 8 bases fit TRBD2. Germline values: CDR1 DFQATT, CDR2 SNEGSKA (reference sequence). The CDR3 runs 15 residues. Trimming removed 5 bases from V and 0 bases from J; junction bases left unmatched: 9.

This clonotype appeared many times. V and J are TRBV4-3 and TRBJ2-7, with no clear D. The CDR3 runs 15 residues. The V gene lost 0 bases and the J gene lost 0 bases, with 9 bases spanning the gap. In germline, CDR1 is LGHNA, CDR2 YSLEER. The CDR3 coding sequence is TGCGCCAGCAGCCAAGAGGGCTGGAGCTCCTACGAGCAGTACTTC. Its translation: CASSQEGWSSYEQYF.

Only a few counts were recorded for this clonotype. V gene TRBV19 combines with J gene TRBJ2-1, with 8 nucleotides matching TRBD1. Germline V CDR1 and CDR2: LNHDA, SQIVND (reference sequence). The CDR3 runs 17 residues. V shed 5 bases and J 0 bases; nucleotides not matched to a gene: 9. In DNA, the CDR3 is TGTGCCAGTAGTCCACAACTCACAGGGGGCTCCTACAATGAGCAGTTCTTC. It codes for CASSPQLTGGSYNEQFF. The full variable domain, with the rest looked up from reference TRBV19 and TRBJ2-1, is DGGITQSPKYLFRKEGQNVTLSCEQNLNHDAMYWYRQDPGQGLRLIYYSQIVNDFQKGDIAEGYSVSREKKESFPLTVTSAQKNPTAFYLCASSPQLTGGSYNEQFFGPGTRLTVL.

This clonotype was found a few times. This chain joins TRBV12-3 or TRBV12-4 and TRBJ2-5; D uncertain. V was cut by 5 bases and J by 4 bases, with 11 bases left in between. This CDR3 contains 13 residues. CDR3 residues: CASSLNGGETQYF. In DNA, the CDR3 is TGTGCCAGCAGTCTCAACGGTGGAGAGACCCAGTACTTC.

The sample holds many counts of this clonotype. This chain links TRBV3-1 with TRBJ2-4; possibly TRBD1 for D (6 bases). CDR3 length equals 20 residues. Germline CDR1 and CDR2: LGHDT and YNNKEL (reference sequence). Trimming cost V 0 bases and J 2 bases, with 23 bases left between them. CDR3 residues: CASSQDTLWQLQGPKNIQYF. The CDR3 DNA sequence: TGTGCCAGCAGCCAAGACACACTCTGGCAGCTACAGGGCCCCAAAAACATTCAGTACTTC.

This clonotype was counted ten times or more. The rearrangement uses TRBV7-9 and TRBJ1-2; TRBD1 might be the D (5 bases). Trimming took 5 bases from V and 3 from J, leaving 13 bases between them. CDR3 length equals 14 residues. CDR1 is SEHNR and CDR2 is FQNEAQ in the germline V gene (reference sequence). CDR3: CASSLSDIYYGYTF. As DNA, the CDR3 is TGTGCCAGCAGCCTCTCGGACATTTACTATGGCTACACCTTC. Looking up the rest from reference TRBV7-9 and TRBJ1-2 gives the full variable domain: DTGVSQNPRHKITKRGQNVTFRCDPISEHNRLYWYRQTLGQGPEFLTYFQNEAQLEKSRLLSDRFSAERPKGSFSTLEIQRTEQGDSAMYLCASSLSDIYYGYTFGSGTRLTVV.

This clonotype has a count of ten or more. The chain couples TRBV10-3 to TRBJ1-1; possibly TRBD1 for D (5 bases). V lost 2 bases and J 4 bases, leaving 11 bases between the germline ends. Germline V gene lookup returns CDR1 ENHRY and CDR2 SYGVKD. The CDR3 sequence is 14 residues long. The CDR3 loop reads CAISEQGSSTEAFF. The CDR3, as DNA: TGTGCCATCAGTGAGCAGGGAAGTAGCACTGAAGCTTTCTTT.

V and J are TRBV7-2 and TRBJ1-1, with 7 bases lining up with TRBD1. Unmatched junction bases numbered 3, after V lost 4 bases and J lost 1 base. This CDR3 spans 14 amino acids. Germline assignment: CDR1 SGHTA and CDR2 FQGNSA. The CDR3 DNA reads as TGTGCCAGCAGCTCGCAGGGGGGGAACACTGAAGCTTTCTTT. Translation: CASSSQGGNTEAFF.

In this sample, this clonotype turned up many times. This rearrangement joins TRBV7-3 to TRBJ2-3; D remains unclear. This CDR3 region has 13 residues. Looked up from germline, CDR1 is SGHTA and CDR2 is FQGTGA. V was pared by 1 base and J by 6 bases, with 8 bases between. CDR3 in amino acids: CASSLIRRDTQYF. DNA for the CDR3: TGTGCCAGCAGCTTAATCCGCCGGGATACGCAGTATTTT. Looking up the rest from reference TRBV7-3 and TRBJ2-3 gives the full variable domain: GAGVSQTPSNKVTEKGKYVELRCDPISGHTALYWYRQSLGQGPEFLIYFQGTGAADDSGLPNDRFFAVRPEGSVSTLKIQRTERGDSAVYLCASSLIRRDTQYFGPGTRLTVL.

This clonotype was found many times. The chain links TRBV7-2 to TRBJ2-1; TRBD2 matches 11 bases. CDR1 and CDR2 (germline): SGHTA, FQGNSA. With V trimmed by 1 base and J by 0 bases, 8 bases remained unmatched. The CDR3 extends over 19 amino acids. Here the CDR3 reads CASSLGGTSGVSSYNEQFF. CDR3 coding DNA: TGTGCCAGCAGCTTAGGAGGGACTAGCGGAGTTAGCTCCTACAATGAGCAGTTCTTC.

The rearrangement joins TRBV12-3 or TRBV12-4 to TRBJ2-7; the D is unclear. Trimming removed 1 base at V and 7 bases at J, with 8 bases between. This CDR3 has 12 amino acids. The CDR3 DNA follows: TGTGCCAGCAGTTTAGGTCATCGGGAGCAGTACTTC. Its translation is CASSLGHREQYF.

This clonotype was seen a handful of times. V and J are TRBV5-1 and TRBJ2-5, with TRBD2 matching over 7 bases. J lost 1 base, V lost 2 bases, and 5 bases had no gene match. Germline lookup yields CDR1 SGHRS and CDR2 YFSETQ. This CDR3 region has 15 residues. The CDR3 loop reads CASSFGGGGQETQYF. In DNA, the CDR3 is TGCGCCAGCAGCTTTGGCGGGGGAGGCCAAGAGACCCAGTACTTC.

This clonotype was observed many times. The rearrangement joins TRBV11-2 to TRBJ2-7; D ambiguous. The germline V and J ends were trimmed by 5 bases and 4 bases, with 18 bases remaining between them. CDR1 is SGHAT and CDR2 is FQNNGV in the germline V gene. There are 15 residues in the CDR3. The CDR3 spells CASSPIRHKDYEQYF. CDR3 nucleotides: TGTGCCAGCAGCCCAATAAGGCACAAGGATTACGAGCAGTACTTC.

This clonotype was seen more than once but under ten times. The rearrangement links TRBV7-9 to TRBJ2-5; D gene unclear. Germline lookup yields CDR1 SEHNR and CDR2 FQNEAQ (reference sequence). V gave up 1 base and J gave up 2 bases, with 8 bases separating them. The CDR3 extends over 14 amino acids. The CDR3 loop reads CASSLVSVQETQYF. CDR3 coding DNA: TGTGCCAGCAGCTTAGTTTCAGTGCAAGAGACCCAGTACTTC. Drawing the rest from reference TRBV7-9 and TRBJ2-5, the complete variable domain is DTGVSQNPRHKITKRGQNVTFRCDPISEHNRLYWYRQTLGQGPEFLTYFQNEAQLEKSRLLSDRFSAERPKGSFSTLEIQRTEQGDSAMYLCASSLVSVQETQYFGPGTRLLVL.